Described below is a single TCR beta chain sequence and its context. What it recognizes is unknown. The CDR3 extends over 15 amino acids. This specimen belongs to a study of CXCR3-negative and CXCR3-positive naive CD8 T cells. Study-wide points: CXCR3-positive naive cells carried more hydrophobic TRB CDR3s than CXCR3-negative naive cells did.

Researchers prepared the TRB cDNA libraries using 5' RACE with UMI labels. TCRdb re-called the 5' RACE reads, yielding one record per CDR3 amino acid sequence without DNA. Found here are about 130,000 distinct CDR3 sequences; the top ten clones hold roughly 0.59%. V gene TRBV12-3 or TRBV12-4 combines with J gene TRBJ2-1. Sequenced input: naive CXCR3+ CD8+ T cells from blood. Subset denoted: CD45RO-CCR7+CD27+CD95- naive CD8+ T cells expressing CXCR3 (TNR3+). This clonotype was obtained from a human donor in good health. Some clones in this sample may be carry-over from other donors' samples. The CDR3 loop reads CASSLAQSSYNEQFF.